The text below deals with one T cell receptor (beta chain). Its antigen remains unknown. This entry is derived from a study of a mutant IDH1 vaccine in newly diagnosed glioma. Germline CDR1 reads MNHNS; CDR2 reads SASEGT. V was clipped by 5 bases and J by 9 bases; unmatched bases: 4. CDR3 size: 12 residues. Only in-frame clones appear in the TCRdb table, and some are missing; sequencing was by immunoSEQ multiplex PCR. Of tens of thousands of clones listed, roughly four fifths were seen once; the top ten hold 3% to 4%. Time point indicated: week 5, during vaccination. Vaccination comprised doses that each held 300 ug of mutant IDH1 20-mer peptide, plus topical imiquimod.

The TCR was taken from a man aged 25 to 40 with glioma. Material: PBMCs, obtained from a glioma patient whose treatment included an IDH1 peptide vaccine. The gene calls are TRBV6-1 and TRBJ2-1; 7 bases are a match to TRBD2. The CDR3, as DNA: TGTGCCAGCAGTCCACTAGCGATTGAGCAGTTCTTC. Translating gives CASSPLAIEQFF.